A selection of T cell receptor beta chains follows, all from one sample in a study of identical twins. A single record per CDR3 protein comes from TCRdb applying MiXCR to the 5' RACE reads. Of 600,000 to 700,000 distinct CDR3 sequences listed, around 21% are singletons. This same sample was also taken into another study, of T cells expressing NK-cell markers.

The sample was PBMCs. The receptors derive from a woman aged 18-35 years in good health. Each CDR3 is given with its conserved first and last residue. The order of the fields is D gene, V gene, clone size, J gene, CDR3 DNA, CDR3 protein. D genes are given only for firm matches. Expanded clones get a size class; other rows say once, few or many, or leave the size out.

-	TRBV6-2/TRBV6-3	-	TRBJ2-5	TGTGCCAGCAGTCCCCGTCCTATGGGGACCCAGTACTTC	CASSPRPMGTQYF
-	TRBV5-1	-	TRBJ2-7	TGCGCCAGCAGGGGAAGAGGCAGCGGTTCGGGTGAGCAGTACTTC	CASRGRGSGSGEQYF
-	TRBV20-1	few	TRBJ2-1	TGCAGTGCTTTTCGGACCGAGCAGTTCTTC	CSAFRTEQFF
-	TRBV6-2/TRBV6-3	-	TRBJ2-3	TGTGCCAGCATGGCCGATACGCAGTATTTT	CASMADTQYF
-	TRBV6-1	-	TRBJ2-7	TGTGCCAGCCTAGGACAGAGCTCCTACGAGCAGTACTTC	CASLGQSSYEQYF
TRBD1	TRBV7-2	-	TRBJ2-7	TGTGCCAGCAGCTTAGGGGTCGGGACAGTATCCGGAGAGCAGTACTTC	CASSLGVGTVSGEQYF
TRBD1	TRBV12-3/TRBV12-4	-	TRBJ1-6	TGTGCCAGCGTCCGGGACAGGGGTTCACCCCTCCACTTT	CASVRDRGSPLHF
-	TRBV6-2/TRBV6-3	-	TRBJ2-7	TGTGCCAGCCTAGTTTTTCCCTACGAGCAGTACTTC	CASLVFPYEQYF
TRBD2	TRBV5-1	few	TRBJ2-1	TGCGCCAGCAGCTTGGCGGGCGGGAGCTGGGGCTCCTACAATGAGCAGTTCTTC	CASSLAGGSWGSYNEQFF
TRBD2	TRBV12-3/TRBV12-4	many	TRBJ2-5	TGTGCCAGCAGTAGGACTAGCGGGGGGACAAAGACCCAGTACTTC	CASSRTSGGTKTQYF
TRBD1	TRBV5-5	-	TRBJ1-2	TGTGCCAGCAGCTTGGAGGGACAGGGCGTATGGGGCTACACCTTC	CASSLEGQGVWGYTF
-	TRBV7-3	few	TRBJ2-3	TGTGCCAGCAGCCGTTCCTCCCTGGATACGCAGTATTTT	CASSRSSLDTQYF
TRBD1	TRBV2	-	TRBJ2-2	TGTGCCAGCAATAGGGACAGGGGTTACACCGGGGAGCTGTTTTTT	CASNRDRGYTGELFF
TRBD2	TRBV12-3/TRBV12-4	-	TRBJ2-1	TGTGCCAGCAGGAGACTAGCGGGAGGGTTTAACAATGAGCAGTTCTTC	CASRRLAGGFNNEQFF
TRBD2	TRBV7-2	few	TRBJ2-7	TGTGCCAGCAGTCCCCGGGGGGGAACCTACGAGCAGTACTTC	CASSPRGGTYEQYF
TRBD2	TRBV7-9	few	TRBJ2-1	TGTGCCAGCAGCTTAGACGGGCGGGAGGATGAGCAGTTCTTC	CASSLDGREDEQFF
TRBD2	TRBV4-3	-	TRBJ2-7	TGCGCCAGCAGCCAAGGGAATAGCGGGATTTACGAGCAGTACTTC	CASSQGNSGIYEQYF
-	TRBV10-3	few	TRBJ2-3	TGTGCCATCAGTGAGTCGAGTCCGGAACCAGATACGCAGTATTTT	CAISESSPEPDTQYF
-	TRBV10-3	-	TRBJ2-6	TGTGCCATCAGTGAGTATCGACTCTCTGGGGCCAACGTCCTGACTTTC	CAISEYRLSGANVLTF
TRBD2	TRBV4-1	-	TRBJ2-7	TGCGCCAGCAGCCAGGGTAGCGGGAGGGCCGGGCAGTACTTC	CASSQGSGRAGQYF
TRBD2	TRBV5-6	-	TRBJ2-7	TGTGCCAGCAGCCACGGGACTAGCGGGCTATACGAGCAGTACTTC	CASSHGTSGLYEQYF
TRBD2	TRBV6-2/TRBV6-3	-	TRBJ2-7	TGTGCCAGCAGTTACTCGTCGAGACTAGCGGGAGGAAGCTCCTACGAGCAGTACTTC	CASSYSSRLAGGSSYEQYF
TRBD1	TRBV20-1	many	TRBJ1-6	TGCAGTGTGCGACAGGGTCTTAATTCACCCCTCCACTTT	CSVRQGLNSPLHF
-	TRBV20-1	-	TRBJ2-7	TGCAGTGCTCTTCCAGGGCTCTACGAGCAGTACTTC	CSALPGLYEQYF
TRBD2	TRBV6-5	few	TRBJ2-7	TGTGCCAGCAGTTTGGGACTAGGGACTCCGGGCTTCTACGAGCAGTACTTC	CASSLGLGTPGFYEQYF
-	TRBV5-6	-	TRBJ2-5	TGTGCCAGCAGCTCGCGAACCCCAGAGACCCAGTACTTC	CASSSRTPETQYF
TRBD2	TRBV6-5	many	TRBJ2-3	TGTGCCAGCAGTTACTCTTGGGGACTAGCGGGAGGGAGCACAGATACGCAGTATTTT	CASSYSWGLAGGSTDTQYF
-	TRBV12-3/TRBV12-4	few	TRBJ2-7	TGTGCCAGCAGTCTTCAGACAGGCTACGAGCAGTACTTC	CASSLQTGYEQYF
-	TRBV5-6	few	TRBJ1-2	TGTGCCAGCAGTCCTCGGACCCACTATGGCTACACCTTC	CASSPRTHYGYTF
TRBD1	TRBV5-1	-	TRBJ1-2	TGCGCCAGCAGCTCGGGACAGGGGGCCCGTGGCTACACCTTC	CASSSGQGARGYTF
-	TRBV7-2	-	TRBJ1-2	TGTGCCAGCAGGGGGCGGGGATTGGCAGCGATCTATGGCTACACCTTC	CASRGRGLAAIYGYTF
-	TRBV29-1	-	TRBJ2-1	TGCAGCGTTGATACAGGGACTTCCTACAATGAGCAGTTCTTC	CSVDTGTSYNEQFF
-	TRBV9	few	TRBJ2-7	TGTGCCAGCAGCGAGACGCCGAAGGAGAGCTCCTACGAGCAGTACTTC	CASSETPKESSYEQYF
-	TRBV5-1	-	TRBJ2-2	TGCGCCAGCACCTCTATTGGGTCGGCCGGGGAGCTGTTTTTT	CASTSIGSAGELFF
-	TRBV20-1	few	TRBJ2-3	TGCAGTGCTACCGGGACTTTGTTCACAGATACGCAGTATTTT	CSATGTLFTDTQYF
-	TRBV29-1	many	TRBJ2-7	TGCAGCGCCTCCCGGGACTTCTCCTACGAGCAGTACTTC	CSASRDFSYEQYF
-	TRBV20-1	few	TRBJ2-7	TGCAGTGCTAGGAAGTGGGAGATACAGTACTTC	CSARKWEIQYF
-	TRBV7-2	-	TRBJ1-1	TGTGCCAGCACCCAAAATTGGGGAGAAGCTTTCTTT	CASTQNWGEAFF
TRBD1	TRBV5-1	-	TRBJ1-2	TGCGCCAGCAGCTATGAGGGGGCCAGCTATGGCTACACCTTC	CASSYEGASYGYTF
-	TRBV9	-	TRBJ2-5	TGTGCCAGCAGCGCCTGGAGCCACACTCCGGAGACCCAGTACTTC	CASSAWSHTPETQYF
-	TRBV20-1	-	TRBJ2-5	TGCAGTGCTAGTAGATACAGGCAAGAGACCCAGTACTTC	CSASRYRQETQYF
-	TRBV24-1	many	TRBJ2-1	TGTGCCACCACAGACAGCCACAATGAGCAGTTCTTC	CATTDSHNEQFF
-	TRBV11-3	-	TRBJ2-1	TGTGCCAGCAGCTCTAGAACGGTACAGTTCTTC	CASSSRTVQFF
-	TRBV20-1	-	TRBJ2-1	TGCAGTGCTAATCACAGGGGGGGAGCCTCCTACAATGAGCAGTTCTTC	CSANHRGGASYNEQFF
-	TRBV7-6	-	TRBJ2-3	TGTGCCAGCAGCGCCGGGACACCCCCCGATACGCAGTATTTT	CASSAGTPPDTQYF
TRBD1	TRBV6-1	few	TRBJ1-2	TGTGCCAGCAGATCCCCCGGGACAGCTTATGGCTACACCTTC	CASRSPGTAYGYTF
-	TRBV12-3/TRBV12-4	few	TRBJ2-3	TGTGCCAGCAGTTTCGACAGCGGGAGCACAGATACGCAGTATTTT	CASSFDSGSTDTQYF
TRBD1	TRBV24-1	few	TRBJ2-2	TGTGCCACCCGGTGGACAGGGGACACCGGGGAGCTGTTTTTT	CATRWTGDTGELFF
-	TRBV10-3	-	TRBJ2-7	TGTGCCATCAGCGCGACAGGTTCCCCCTCCTACGAGCAGTACTTC	CAISATGSPSYEQYF
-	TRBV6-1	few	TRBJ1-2	TGTGCCAGCAGTGCCCCCCAACCACATCATGGCTACACCTTC	CASSAPQPHHGYTF
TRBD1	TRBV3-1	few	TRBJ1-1	TGTGCCAGCAGCCACCAGACAGGGAGCACTGAAGCTTTCTTT	CASSHQTGSTEAFF
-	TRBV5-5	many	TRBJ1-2	TGTGCCAGCAGCTCATGGGGGCAGGTTCGGGGCTACACCTTC	CASSSWGQVRGYTF
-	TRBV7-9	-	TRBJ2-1	TGTGCCAGCAGCGGAGGGCTTCTGCTCTCCTACAATGAGCAGTTCTTC	CASSGGLLLSYNEQFF
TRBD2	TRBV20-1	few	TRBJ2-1	TGCAGTGCTAGGGCGGGGGGGCCCCAATCCCAGTTCTTC	CSARAGGPQSQFF
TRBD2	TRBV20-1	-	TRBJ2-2	TGCAGTGCTAGAGTCCCGGGACTAGCGTCCGGGGAGCTGTTTTTT	CSARVPGLASGELFF
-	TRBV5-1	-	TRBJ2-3	TGCGCCAGCAGCTTACTTTCGACAGGTGGTCAAACAGATACGCAGTATTTT	CASSLLSTGGQTDTQYF
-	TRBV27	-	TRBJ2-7	TGTGCCAGCAGTTACCAGGTCCACTACGAGCAGTACTTC	CASSYQVHYEQYF
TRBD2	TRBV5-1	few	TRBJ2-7	TGCGCCAGCAGCTCCCAACTAGCGTACGAGCAGTACTTC	CASSSQLAYEQYF
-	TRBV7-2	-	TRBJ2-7	TGTGCCAGCAGCTGGACACTAGCCAGCTCCTACGAGCAGTACTTC	CASSWTLASSYEQYF
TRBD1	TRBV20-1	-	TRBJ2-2	TGCAGTGCTAGAGATGAGGGACAGGGTATGGGCGGGGAGCTGTTTTTT	CSARDEGQGMGGELFF